Each of the 29 T cell receptor beta chains below was sequenced from the same sample in a study of CD8 T cells in ankylosing spondylitis. Study observations and caveats: For ankylosing spondylitis blood, a TCR beta motif of seven to nine highly homologous variants appeared characteristic.

Using its own MiXCR run on the 5' RACE reads, TCRdb lists one record per CDR3 protein. The table includes approximately 220,000 distinct CDR3 sequences, around 19% detected once. These receptors are not linked to any known antigen. The sequenced sample consisted of blood, either unsorted or a sorted T cell fraction (not recorded which). The receptors derive from a male donor with ankylosing spondylitis.

This chain connects TRBV12-3 or TRBV12-4 to TRBJ2-7; tentative D call: TRBD1 (5 bases). The CDR3 sequence is 16 residues long. Trimming cost V 2 bases and J 5 bases, with 19 bases left between them. Here the CDR3 reads CASSLRLGRDKNEQYF. CDR3 DNA: TGTGCCAGCAGTTTAAGGCTCGGCAGGGATAAAAACGAGCAGTACTTC.

This clonotype was seen only a few times. The chain employs TRBV5-6 and TRBJ2-1, with a possible D match to TRBD2 (6 bases). The CDR3 sequence is 11 residues long. Germline CDR1 reads SGHDT; CDR2 reads YYEEEE. V shed 4 bases and J shed 8 bases, with 7 bases lying between them. The CDR3 nucleotides are TGTGCCAGCAGCGGAGGGGATGAGCAGTTCTTC. As protein: CASSGGDEQFF.

The V and J genes are TRBV11-1 and TRBJ2-7; 14 bases match TRBD2. The germline gives CDR1 SGHAT, CDR2 FQDESV (reference sequence). The length of the CDR3 is 17 residues. V lost 5 bases to trimming and J lost 3 bases; unmatched junction nucleotides: 9. As DNA, the CDR3 is TGTGCCAGCAGCCCAGGGCCCGGACTAGCGGGGGGCTACGAGCAGTACTTC. Amino acid sequence: CASSPGPGLAGGYEQYF.

This clonotype was picked up a small number of times. The chain links TRBV3-1 to TRBJ2-7; D remains unclear. Germline CDR1 LGHDT, CDR2 YNNKEL (reference sequence). CDR3 length: 15 residues. With 4 bases removed from V and 2 bases from J, the gap between germline ends came to 15 bases. The CDR3: CASSRDLTGTYEQYF. CDR3 sequence (DNA): TGTGCCAGCAGCCGAGACCTGACTGGCACCTACGAGCAGTACTTC.

This clonotype was seen a handful of times. The genes are TRBV7-9 and TRBJ2-1, with D unresolved. This CDR3 comprises 13 residues. The germline V gene has CDR1 SEHNR and CDR2 FQNEAQ (reference sequence). V shed 11 bases and J shed 0 bases, with 11 bases lying between them. The CDR3 region is CAVAPGSYNEQFF. CDR3 nucleotide sequence: TGTGCCGTGGCCCCCGGCTCCTACAATGAGCAGTTCTTC.

This clonotype was recorded a few times. This chain connects TRBV7-9 to TRBJ2-1; TRBD1 matches 8 bases. Germline CDR1 reads SEHNR; CDR2 reads FQNEAQ (reference sequence). V lost 5 bases to trimming and J lost 14 bases; unmatched junction nucleotides: 11. This CDR3 comprises 13 residues. CDR3 bases: TGTGCCAGCAGCATCGCAGGGGGCCCGGGGAAGTTCTTC. This sequence encodes CASSIAGGPGKFF.

This clonotype has just a few counts. The CDR3 sequence is CASSLNPLTDTQYF. CDR3 bases: TGTGCCAGCAGTTTAAACCCCCTCACAGATACGCAGTATTTT. This chain connects TRBV12-3 or TRBV12-4 to TRBJ2-3; no reliable D call. The CDR3 contains 14 residues. Trimming removed 2 bases at V and 2 bases at J, with 8 bases between.

This clonotype has only a few counts. The chain carries TRBV30 and TRBJ2-2, with D unclear. Germline V gives CDR1 GTSNPN, CDR2 SVGIG (reference sequence). The CDR3 is made up of 14 amino acids. The ends were cut back, 0 bases at V and 1 base at J, with 6 bases in the middle. This CDR3 is CAWSVLLNTGELFF. In nucleotides, the CDR3 is TGTGCCTGGAGTGTACTGTTGAACACCGGGGAGCTGTTTTTT.

The genes are TRBV13 and TRBJ1-1, with unresolved D. The V gene's germline CDR1 is PRHDT and CDR2 FYEKMQ (reference sequence). The ends were cut back, 5 bases at V and 6 bases at J, with 19 bases in the middle. This CDR3 is 15 amino acids long. CDR3 protein: CASSPTRSKGPEAFF. The CDR3 DNA follows: TGTGCCAGCAGCCCCACCCGGTCGAAGGGCCCTGAAGCTTTCTTT.

This clonotype was detected a few times. The V gene is TRBV5-1, the J gene TRBJ1-2; D perhaps matches TRBD1 (6 bases). Trimming took 0 bases from V and 6 from J, leaving 18 bases between them. The germline V gene has CDR1 SGHRS and CDR2 YFSETQ. The CDR3 covers 16 residues. The CDR3 spells CASSLAWDGTMDGYTF. The CDR3 coding sequence is TGCGCCAGCAGCTTGGCGTGGGATGGGACAATGGATGGCTACACCTTC.

This clonotype was counted a few times. This rearrangement joins TRBV7-2 to TRBJ2-1; 7 bases map to TRBD2. V gave up 5 bases and J gave up 0 bases; unmatched junction bases: 10. The CDR3 is 17 amino acids. CDR1 is SGHTA, CDR2 FQGNSA, per germline. The CDR3 nucleotides are TGTGCCAGCAGCCCGACCGTGGGCGGGAGCTCCTACAATGAGCAGTTCTTC. Translation: CASSPTVGGSSYNEQFF.

The V and J genes are TRBV5-1 and TRBJ1-2; D ambiguous. Trimming removed 2 bases from V and 8 bases from J, with 10 bases in between. This CDR3 is 12 amino acids long. From germline, CDR1 is SGHRS and CDR2 YFSETQ. This CDR3 is CASSFDYVGYTF. The CDR3 DNA follows: TGCGCCAGCAGCTTCGACTATGTGGGCTACACCTTC.

V usage is TRBV12-3 or TRBV12-4 and J usage is TRBJ1-1; D might be TRBD1 (6 bases). The CDR3 has 13 residues. V was pared by 6 bases and J by 8 bases, with 16 bases between. The CDR3 DNA follows: TGTGCCAGCAGCCTAGGGGGGGAAAGGGAAGCTTTCTTT. Protein: CASSLGGEREAFF.

This clonotype turned up a few times. This chain links TRBV7-9 with TRBJ2-1, with TRBD1 as a possible D gene (6 bases). There are 16 residues in the CDR3. V was shortened by 1 base and J by 10 bases, with 20 bases between the two germline ends. Germline assignment: CDR1 SEHNR and CDR2 FQNEAQ (reference sequence). The CDR3 region is CASSLVGQGRGYEQFF. The DNA for the CDR3 is TGTGCCAGCAGCTTAGTGGGGCAGGGGCGAGGGTACGAGCAGTTCTTC.

The V call is TRBV9, the J call TRBJ2-1; D remains unclear. There are 14 residues in the CDR3. From germline, CDR1 is SGDLS and CDR2 YYNGEE. Trimming took 0 bases from V and 7 from J, leaving 11 bases between them. CDR3 nucleotides: TGTGCCAGCAGCGTAGTTTCCCAGCCAAATGAGCAGTTCTTC. The encoded protein is CASSVVSQPNEQFF.

This clonotype was seen ten or more times. The chain joins TRBV29-1 to TRBJ2-1; unclear D gene. V was shortened by 6 bases and J by 10 bases, with 10 bases between the two germline ends. The CDR3 is 10 residues long. Germline CDR1 and CDR2: SQVTM and ANQGSEA. CDR3 loop: CSVKGVEQFF. The CDR3 coding sequence is TGCAGCGTCAAAGGTGTCGAGCAGTTCTTC.

The chain uses TRBV18 and TRBJ2-2, with D unclear. In germline, CDR1 is KGHSH, CDR2 LQKENI. The CDR3 length is 15 residues. V shed 0 bases and J shed 5 bases, with 10 bases lying between them. CDR3 region: CASSPPPGVTGELFF. The CDR3 DNA is TGTGCCAGCTCACCACCGCCGGGTGTAACCGGGGAGCTGTTTTTT.

This clonotype was counted only a few times. The rearrangement links TRBV20-1 to TRBJ2-1; the D is unclear. V dropped 1 base and J dropped 5 bases, with 6 bases sitting between them. CDR1 is DFQATT and CDR2 is SNEGSKA in the germline V gene (reference sequence). The CDR3 length is 12 residues. The CDR3 DNA reads as TGCAGTGCTAGAGTGCAGGACAATGAGCAGTTCTTC. Protein product: CSARVQDNEQFF.

This clonotype was observed a handful of times. The V call is TRBV12-3 or TRBV12-4, the J call TRBJ2-1; no clear D. V was shortened by 5 bases and J by 4 bases, with 12 bases between the two germline ends. The CDR3 totals 14 residues. The CDR3 DNA reads TGTGCCAGCAGTAGTTCTACCTTGTACAATGAGCAGTTCTTC. This sequence encodes CASSSSTLYNEQFF.

This clonotype was detected many times. The chain carries TRBV5-1 and TRBJ2-1; D is tentatively TRBD1 or TRBD2 (5 bases each). The V gene lost 4 bases and the J gene lost 6 bases, with 17 bases spanning the gap. Per the germline V gene, CDR1 is SGHRS and CDR2 is YFSETQ. This CDR3 has 15 amino acids. CDR3 coding DNA: TGCGCCAGCAGCCTGTGGGACCTAGAGAGCAATGAGCAGTTCTTC. Residues: CASSLWDLESNEQFF.

The chain links TRBV7-9 to TRBJ2-1, with 10 bases lining up with TRBD2. The CDR3 has 15 amino acids. Looked up from germline, CDR1 is SEHNR and CDR2 is FQNEAQ (reference sequence). Trimming took 1 base from V and 8 from J; bases not matched to a gene: 5. In nucleotides, the CDR3 is TGTGCCAGCAGCTTAGTGCTAGCGGGAGAAGATGAGCAGTTCTTC. It translates to CASSLVLAGEDEQFF.

This clonotype has a handful of counts. The chain is built from TRBV7-3 and TRBJ2-1; 8 bases align to TRBD1. CDR1 is SGHTA and CDR2 is FQGTGA in the germline V gene. The CDR3 spans 17 residues. J lost 5 bases, V lost 1 base, and 10 bases had no gene match. The CDR3 is CASSLSSWAGGNNEQFF. The CDR3 DNA sequence: TGTGCCAGCAGCTTAAGCTCGTGGGCAGGGGGCAACAATGAGCAGTTCTTC.

The chain has TRBV7-2 and TRBJ2-7; weak D call: TRBD2 (6 bases). The CDR3 consists of 15 residues. V lost 3 bases and J lost 0, with 12 bases in between. Germline loops: CDR1 SGHTA, CDR2 FQGNSA. CDR3 sequence reads: CASSFTGDVSYEQYF. The CDR3 DNA is TGTGCCAGCAGCTTTACGGGAGACGTCTCCTACGAGCAGTACTTC. The variable domain in full, with the rest retrieved from reference TRBV7-2 and TRBJ2-7, is GAGVSQSPSNKVTEKGKDVELRCDPISGHTALYWYRQSLGQGLEFLIYFQGNSAPDKSGLPSDRFSAERTGGSVSTLTIQRTQQEDSAVYLCASSFTGDVSYEQYFGPGTRLTVT.

This clonotype occurred a few times. The chain is built from TRBV12-3 or TRBV12-4 and TRBJ2-4; D is possibly TRBD1 (5 bases). V lost 1 base to trimming and J lost 0 bases, with 7 bases between them. CDR3 length equals 15 residues. This chain's CDR3 is CASSLEGVAKNIQYF. The CDR3 DNA reads as TGTGCCAGCAGTTTAGAAGGGGTAGCCAAAAACATTCAGTACTTC.

This clonotype was detected a few times. The V and J genes are TRBV27 and TRBJ2-7, with 9 bases identical to TRBD2. The CDR3 is 14 amino acids. CDR1 MNHEY and CDR2 SMNVEV come from the germline V gene (reference sequence). V shed 6 bases, J shed 5 bases, and the junction held 8 bases outside the gene matches. The DNA of the CDR3 is TGTGCCAGCAGGCTTAGCGGGAGTGGTCACGAGCAGTACTTC. Its translation: CASRLSGSGHEQYF.

In its sample, this clonotype was seen a few times. The chain recombines TRBV5-1 with TRBJ1-3; D might be TRBD1 (5 bases). The CDR3 runs to 14 residues. V was shortened by 0 bases and J by 7 bases, with 11 bases between the two germline ends. Germline CDR1 SGHRS, CDR2 YFSETQ. The CDR3 here is CASSLEGGVNTIYF. The DNA of the CDR3 is TGCGCCAGCAGCTTGGAGGGAGGGGTGAACACCATATATTTT. Combining the CDR3 with reference TRBV5-1 and TRBJ1-3 gives the whole variable domain KAGVTQTPRYLIKTRGQQVTLSCSPISGHRSVSWYQQTPGQGLQFLFEYFSETQRNKGNFPGRFSGRQFSNSRSEMNVSTLELGDSALYLCASSLEGGVNTIYFGEGSWLTVV.

The gene calls are TRBV7-2 and TRBJ2-7; 9 bases align to TRBD1. This CDR3 spans 13 amino acids. Germline values: CDR1 SGHTA, CDR2 FQGNSA. The trim removed 8 bases at V and 2 bases at J, leaving 4 bases unmatched. The CDR3 DNA follows: TGTGCCAGCCGAGACAGGGGGACCTACGAGCAGTACTTC. The encoded protein is CASRDRGTYEQYF.

J is TRBJ2-7 and V is TRBV7-9, with D hard to call. The CDR3 has 13 amino acids. V was trimmed by 1 base and J by 4 bases, leaving 8 bases between them. Germline V gene data show CDR1 as SEHNR and CDR2 as FQNEAQ (reference sequence). CDR3 protein: CASSLVQPYEQYF. The CDR3 coding sequence is TGTGCCAGCAGCTTAGTGCAGCCTTACGAGCAGTACTTC.

This clonotype was observed a handful of times. The gene calls are TRBV20-1 and TRBJ2-1; tentative D call: TRBD1 (7 bases). Trimming shortened V by 8 bases and J by 7 bases, and 24 bases separated the two germline ends. CDR3 length equals 15 residues. Germline V gene data show CDR1 as DFQATT and CDR2 as SNEGSKA (reference sequence). The chain's CDR3 is CSPRLPGGGRNEQFF. The CDR3 DNA follows: TGCAGTCCCCGACTTCCAGGAGGGGGCCGGAATGAGCAGTTCTTC.